Shown below are 23 T cell receptor beta chains from a single sample sequenced in a study of blood T cell repertoires in COVID-19. TCRdb keeps only in-frame clones here, not all; method: immunoSEQ multiplex PCR. The sample carries roughly 150,000 clones, around 75% recorded once. The source material was peripheral blood. The receptors come from an elderly woman with acute or convalescent COVID-19.

The chain couples TRBV9 to TRBJ2-2; 10 nucleotides agree with TRBD1. J lost 6 bases, V lost 4 bases, and 6 bases had no gene match. The germline V gene has CDR1 SGDLS and CDR2 YYNGEE. This CDR3 is 15 amino acids long. DNA of the CDR3: TGTGCCAGCAGCTCATTTGACAGGGGGCCCGGGGAGCTGTTTTTT. Its translation: CASSSFDRGPGELFF.

The chain joins TRBV11-2 to TRBJ1-1, with 9 bases identical to TRBD1. Germline V gene data show CDR1 as SGHAT and CDR2 as FQNNGV. The trim removed 5 bases at V and 5 bases at J, leaving 9 bases unmatched. CDR3 length: 15 residues. The CDR3 spells CASSPPPTGGTEAFF. In DNA form, the CDR3 reads TGTGCCAGCAGCCCACCCCCGACAGGGGGGACTGAAGCTTTCTTT.

V and J are TRBV2 and TRBJ2-1, with a weak D call TRBD2 (6 bases). CDR1 is SNHLY and CDR2 is FYNNEI in the germline V gene. V was shortened by 2 bases and J by 2 bases, with 10 bases between the two germline ends. This CDR3 is 15 amino acids long. The CDR3 is CASSETGVAYNEQFF. CDR3 DNA: TGTGCCAGCAGTGAAACGGGAGTAGCCTACAATGAGCAGTTCTTC.

V is TRBV21-1 and J is TRBJ2-7; the D segment call TRBD1 is taken from the table without a DNA check. TRBV21-1 is a pseudogene segment. This CDR3 has 13 amino acids. This CDR3 reads CASSPGTQYEQYF. CDR3 nucleotides: TGTGCCAGCAGCCCCGGGACACAATACGAGCAGTACTTC.

The chain combines TRBV19 with TRBJ1-4, with 7 bases fitting TRBD1. The CDR3 spans 14 residues. CDR1 LNHDA and CDR2 SQIVND come from the germline V gene (reference sequence). Trimming cost V 6 bases and J 5 bases; bases outside gene matches: 6. This chain's CDR3 is CASSPVDRNEKLFF. CDR3 in DNA: TGTGCCAGTAGCCCCGTGGACAGGAATGAAAAACTGTTTTTT.

Note on this clone: The junction shows a germline mismatch at one end, possibly a read error. This CDR3 is CASSDRGSTIYF. The CDR3 DNA sequence: TGTGCCAGCAGTGACAGGGGAAGCACCATATATTTT. The V gene is TRBV2, the J gene TRBJ1-3; a possible D gene is TRBD1 (6 bases). CDR1 is SNHLY and CDR2 is FYNNEI in the germline V gene. The CDR3 contains 12 residues.

This clone was recorded once. The CDR3 DNA is TGTGCCATCCGGCGAGGACAGGGAAACACCGGGGAGCTGTTTTTT. Translated: CAIRRGQGNTGELFF. This chain joins TRBV7-9 and TRBJ2-2; TRBD1 aligns across 8 bases. V lost 10 bases to trimming and J lost 2 bases; unmatched junction nucleotides: 9. This CDR3 comprises 15 residues. Germline-derived CDR1 and CDR2 are SEHNR and FQNEAQ (reference sequence).

This rearrangement joins TRBV7-9 to TRBJ1-6, with TRBD1 as a possible D gene (6 bases). CDR1 is SEHNR and CDR2 is FQNEAQ in the germline V gene (reference sequence). The CDR3 consists of 14 residues. V lost 1 base to trimming and J lost 9 bases, with 10 bases between them. CDR3 residues: CASSLGPRGSPLHF. CDR3 nucleotide sequence: TGTGCCAGCAGCTTAGGGCCCAGGGGTTCACCCCTCCACTTT. Combining the CDR3 with reference TRBV7-9 and TRBJ1-6 gives the whole variable domain DTGVSQNPRHKITKRGQNVTFRCDPISEHNRLYWYRQTLGQGPEFLTYFQNEAQLEKSRLLSDRFSAERPKGSFSTLEIQRTEQGDSAMYLCASSLGPRGSPLHFGNGTRLTVT.

The gene calls are TRBV5-1 and TRBJ2-3; 7 bases line up with TRBD2. Looked up from germline, CDR1 is SGHRS and CDR2 is YFSETQ. The V gene end was trimmed by 0 bases and the J gene end by 6 bases; junction bases not matched to a gene: 10. The CDR3 covers 16 residues. The CDR3 loop is CASSLGPGAAGDTQYF. The CDR3 nucleotides read TGCGCCAGCAGCTTGGGGCCCGGGGCAGCGGGGGATACGCAGTATTTT. The variable domain in full, completed from reference TRBV5-1 and TRBJ2-3, reads KAGVTQTPRYLIKTRGQQVTLSCSPISGHRSVSWYQQTPGQGLQFLFEYFSETQRNKGNFPGRFSGRQFSNSRSEMNVSTLELGDSALYLCASSLGPGAAGDTQYFGPGTRLTVL.

The chain has TRBV7-2 and TRBJ1-1; D is perhaps TRBD1 (6 bases). V was shortened by 5 bases and J by 3 bases, with 19 bases between the two germline ends. Germline V CDR1 and CDR2: SGHTA, FQGNSA. The CDR3 has 16 amino acids. The CDR3 sequence is CASSPGPPPGDTEAFF. CDR3 sequence (DNA): TGTGCCAGCAGCCCCGGGCCCCCCCCAGGGGACACTGAAGCTTTCTTT.

This chain's CDR3 is CAWSVSGGNTEAFF. The CDR3 DNA follows: TGTGCCTGGAGTGTATCGGGGGGAAACACTGAAGCTTTCTTT. The chain joins TRBV30 to TRBJ1-1; D possibly corresponds to TRBD1 (5 bases). CDR3 length: 14 residues. Germline values: CDR1 GTSNPN, CDR2 SVGIG (reference sequence). V was trimmed by 0 bases and J by 2 bases, leaving 10 bases between them.

This chain connects TRBV30 to TRBJ2-7, with D perhaps matching TRBD2 (5 bases). The CDR3 is 12 amino acids. Deletions cut 5 bases from V and 5 bases from J, with 13 bases between. Per the germline V gene, CDR1 is GTSNPN and CDR2 is SVGIG (reference sequence). CDR3 DNA sequence: TGTGCCTGGGCCAGAGGGTTGAACGAGCAGTACTTC. Protein sequence: CAWARGLNEQYF.

The V gene is TRBV9, the J gene TRBJ1-5, with D unclear. Deletions cut 1 base from V and 3 bases from J, with 5 bases between. The length of the CDR3 is 13 residues. Germline V lookup: CDR1 SGDLS, CDR2 YYNGEE. CDR3 nucleotide sequence: TGTGCCAGCAGCGTACGTCCCAATCAGCCCCAGCATTTT. It is translated as CASSVRPNQPQHF. Filled out from reference TRBV9 and TRBJ1-5, the complete variable domain reads DSGVTQTPKHLITATGQRVTLRCSPRSGDLSVYWYQQSLDQGLQFLIQYYNGEERAKGNILERFSAQQFPDLHSELNLSSLELGDSALYFCASSVRPNQPQHFGDGTRLSIL.

This chain joins TRBV4-2 and TRBJ1-1, with 9 nucleotides matching TRBD1. This CDR3 is 19 amino acids long. Per germline, CDR1 LGHNA and CDR2 YNFKEQ. Trimming removed 0 bases from V and 2 bases from J; junction bases left unmatched: 13. This CDR3 is CASSQDQGTGRTINTEAFF. The CDR3 DNA reads as TGTGCCAGCAGCCAAGATCAGGGGACAGGGCGGACAATTAACACTGAAGCTTTCTTT.

This chain joins TRBV6-5 and TRBJ2-6; 7 positions match TRBD2. J was trimmed by 2 bases and V by 4 bases; bases with no gene match: 5. The CDR3 totals 16 residues. CDR1 and CDR2 (germline): MNHEY, SVGAGI. The CDR3 DNA follows: TGTGCCAGCAGTTGGGGGGGGGTTGCTGGGGCCAACGTCCTGACTTTC. Protein sequence: CASSWGGVAGANVLTF.

V gene TRBV27 combines with J gene TRBJ2-5, with a tentative D call TRBD1 (5 bases). The germline V and J ends were trimmed by 6 bases and 4 bases, with 12 bases remaining between them. Per germline, CDR1 MNHEY and CDR2 SMNVEV (reference sequence). The CDR3 is made up of 13 amino acids. The CDR3 nucleotides are TGTGCCAGCAGACCAGGGAACGGAGAGACCCAGTACTTC. It is translated as CASRPGNGETQYF.

This sequence joins TRBV3-1 (or the pseudogene TRBV3-2) and TRBJ1-2, with D maybe TRBD1 (6 bases). Trimming pared 8 bases from V and 6 bases from J, leaving 10 bases between. Looked up from germline, CDR1 is LGHDT and CDR2 is YNNKEL (reference sequence). This CDR3 has 11 amino acids. The DNA of the CDR3 is TGTGCCAGCGGGCAGGGGCATGGCTACACCTTC. Amino acid sequence: CASGQGHGYTF.

J is TRBJ2-7 and V is TRBV18, with D possibly being TRBD2 (6 bases). CDR1 is KGHSH, CDR2 LQKENI, per germline. V lost 2 bases and J lost 4, with 6 bases in between. This CDR3 spans 12 amino acids. This CDR3 is CASSPGGYEQYF. In DNA form, the CDR3 reads TGTGCCAGCTCACCAGGGGGGTACGAGCAGTACTTC. Filled out from reference TRBV18 and TRBJ2-7, the complete variable domain reads NAGVMQNPRHLVRRRGQEARLRCSPMKGHSHVYWYRQLPEEGLKFMVYLQKENIIDESGMPKERFSAEFPKEGPSILRIQQVVRGDSAAYFCASSPGGYEQYFGPGTRLTVT.

The V call is TRBV5-4, the J call TRBJ2-3; 9 nucleotides match TRBD2. The CDR3 runs 15 residues. The trim removed 0 bases at V and 1 base at J, leaving 0 bases unmatched. From germline, CDR1 is SGHNT and CDR2 YYREEE (reference sequence). The CDR3, as DNA: TGTGCCAGCAGCTTGGCTAGCGGGGGCACAGATACGCAGTATTTT. This gives the protein CASSLASGGTDTQYF.

V is TRBV18 and J is TRBJ1-5; 9 nucleotides line up with TRBD1. Losses at the gene ends were 5 bases for V and 10 bases for J; bases not matched to a gene: 12. This CDR3 has 15 residues. CDR1 and CDR2 (germline): KGHSH, LQKENI. Here the CDR3 reads CASSATGGQSGPQHF. The DNA for the CDR3 is TGTGCCAGCTCAGCAACAGGGGGCCAATCAGGCCCCCAGCATTTT.

This clone was recorded a few times. The V gene is TRBV15, the J gene TRBJ1-5, with D hard to call. Germline V gene lookup returns CDR1 LNHNV and CDR2 YYDKDF (reference sequence). Trimming shortened V by 5 bases and J by 5 bases, and 7 bases separated the two germline ends. This CDR3 is built from 12 residues. The CDR3 loop is CATSAYDQPQHF. For the CDR3, the DNA is TGTGCCACCAGCGCCTATGATCAGCCCCAGCATTTT.

CDR3: CASRRTSGGLRYNEQFF. CDR3 DNA sequence: TGTGCCAGCAGAAGGACTAGCGGGGGCCTTAGATACAATGAGCAGTTCTTC. The chain is built from TRBV2 and TRBJ2-1; TRBD2 aligns across 13 bases. V shed 6 bases and J 4 bases; nucleotides not matched to a gene: 9. The CDR3 is 17 amino acids. Germline assignment: CDR1 SNHLY and CDR2 FYNNEI.

This sequence joins TRBV6-5 and TRBJ2-7; a weak D match, TRBD1 (6 bases). This CDR3 has 14 residues. V lost 0 bases, J lost 2 bases, and 8 bases lay in between. The germline gives CDR1 MNHEY, CDR2 SVGAGI. CDR3 DNA sequence: TGTGCCAGCAGTTACTCGGGACAAACCTACGAGCAGTACTTC. This translates into CASSYSGQTYEQYF.